The TCR beta chain under discussion was sequenced for a study of cytomegalovirus exposure and HLA in healthy donors (dated by TCRdb to about 2017). Study-wide context: An earlier analysis of fewer than 750 of the donors reported 276 Gb of sequence data and around 110 million unique TCR beta sequences obtained from about 179 million T cells. Across some 400 genotyped donors of the cohort, an average of roughly 250,000 unique TCR beta nucleotide sequences per donor were sequenced, and roughly 20% of those sequences were non-productive. To study patterns of TCR occurrence, a later analysis re-analyzed previously published TCR beta repertoires from just over 650 donors and added high-resolution HLA genotyping. Because of strong linkage in the cohort, four or five DR-DQ haplotypes were treated as single units for association and clustering. Donor age, sex, ethnicity and CMV serostatus were compiled alongside the repertoire data. A separate validation cohort of about 110 different subjects was used in addition to the roughly 620-subject first cohort. The study aimed to test whether signatures of past pathogen exposure could be identified by cataloging public T cell receptors. The number of donors typed differed by locus, with roughly 629-640 for A, B, C, DRB1 and DQB1, roughly 520 for DQA1, over 600 for DPA1, and approximately 470 for DPB1. High-throughput TCR immunosequencing, statistical association of individual TCRs with disease status, and machine learning were combined to predict cytomegalovirus infection status. HLA typing covered class I and class II loci at four-digit resolution. All discovery cohort repertoires had been generated on a single sequencing platform. Of the 300 to 400 genotyped donors, around 81% fell in the genetic ancestry cluster associated with self-reported Caucasian donors. An early release covering 550 to 650 HLA-typed donors comprised about 320 gigabases of sequencing data and approximately 85 million unique TCR sequences. An earlier analysis of 587 of the donors used high-throughput TCR beta sequencing to judge whether each TCR beta V gene segment behaved as functional or pseudogenic. Using immunosequencing, the study profiled T cell repertoires from 640 or so subjects and related those repertoires to cytomegalovirus serostatus. In a later genetic analysis, genome-wide SNP genotypes for about three fifths of the roughly 670 donors were used, and that subset was treated as a discovery cohort. Rather than drawing on any new phenotypic data, the later analysis identified candidate immune exposures from TCR beta sequences and the way those sequences occurred across donors.

Paper-wide results and their limitations: Several of the top co-occurrence clusters appeared to be linked to parvovirus B19, influenza, CMV and Epstein-Barr virus, according to a later analysis. Compared with equally common non-associated chains, HLA-associated TCR beta chains in a later analysis were more clonally expanded and had lower generation probabilities. CMV serostatus was the only immune exposure information available for the cohort. In an earlier analysis of some 550 of the donors, most TCR beta V segments were observed in productive rearrangements about 87% or about 30% of the time, broadly matching IMGT annotations. A later analysis associated 15,000 to 20,000 TCR beta sequences with specific HLA alleles at a false discovery rate of 0.05. A few of the identified cytomegalovirus-associated TCR beta chains were confirmed in vitro to be specific for cytomegalovirus antigens. Compared with the approximately 600-donor mean, donors in an Asian-associated ancestry cluster had fewer N-insertions in productive TCRs, according to a later genetic analysis. Some IMGT-functional V segments, including TRBV6-2 and TRBV6-3, could not be told apart with the 87-base-pair reads, so those segments were excluded. The authors suggested that the approach could potentially be extended to other disease states and immunological phenotypes. According to a later analysis, TCR association rates differed among HLA loci, with DRB1 alleles showing the most associated TCRs and HLA-C alleles showing the fewest. Linkage disequilibrium might explain the correlated functional status among segregating V segments, but an unknown experimental factor could not be ruled out. The classifier was reported to diagnose cytomegalovirus status with high specificity and sensitivity in both the original cohort and the validation cohort. A further reported finding was that TCR beta sequences accurately predicted the HLA-A and HLA-B alleles for most subjects in the first cohort. A later genetic analysis associated a missense DCLRE1C variant with V-gene and J-gene trimming of TCR beta chains, and an independent cohort replicated the association. According to a later analysis, most CMV-associated TCR beta chains appeared to be HLA-restricted, and the HLA associations seemed to be driven largely by CMV exposure. When HLA alleles, especially DR and DQ, strongly co-occurred, attributing TCR associations to individual alleles was difficult. The earlier analysis of almost 600 of the donors excluded approximately 17 rarely observed V segments, including chromosome 9 orphons, because counts were too low. Presence/absence analyses assumed roughly uniform sequencing depth across donors, an assumption that may not hold. Only TCR beta chains were sequenced in this cohort, and the absence of alpha or paired-chain data limited detectable features. Because HLA typing was unavailable for some donors at each locus, only the typed subset was used in association tests. The sequencing pipeline was judged likely to have produced a cluster of highly shared sequence variants as a technical artifact. The study gave a list of about 160 TCR beta chains associated with cytomegalovirus. Most TCR sequences were seen in very few donors, while some public TCRs were found in many individuals.

In total, around 600 healthy bone marrow donors made up the cohort. At the time of sampling, every cohort member was nominally healthy, though immune exposures that went unrecorded were likely present. Of the approximately 700 cohort members, 250 to 300 had positive CMV serostatus and about 360 had negative CMV serostatus, and CMV serostatus was not recorded for the donor. Each donor provided a peripheral blood sample, and peripheral blood mononuclear cells were used for TCR beta sequencing. The Qiagen DNeasy Blood Extraction Kit was used to extract genomic DNA from the blood cell samples. The library was made by the immunoSEQ multiplex PCR assay. For the multiplex PCR, a mixture combining 60 forward primers for TCR Vbeta segments and 13 reverse primers for TCR Jbeta segments was used. A multiplex PCR assay on genomic DNA amplified the CDR3 region of rearranged TCR beta genes. On the Illumina HiSeq System, the amplified TCR beta libraries were sequenced as 87-base-pair reads. The authors' analysis ran thus. Across the 700 or so repertoires, a later analysis counted 80 million or so unique TCR beta chains, about 10 million of which were shared by at least two donors. Raw reads were error-corrected and collapsed into unique sequences with a nearest-neighbor algorithm that merged closely related sequences to remove PCR and sequencing errors. Alignment of CDR3 sequences to IMGT reference sequences was used to assign V, D and J gene segments. Each retained sequence needed at least a six-nucleotide match to both a V gene segment and a J gene segment. A rearrangement was called productive if the CDR3 had no stop codons and remained in frame with V and J, and every other rearrangement was called non-productive. CDR3 was defined by IMGT convention, running from the second conserved V-encoded cysteine to the conserved J-encoded phenylalanine. Sequences without an unambiguous match to a single V gene segment were excluded from the earlier analysis of 587 of the donors. An earlier analysis of 587 of the donors classified V segments as functional when productive rearrangements were above 56.7% and as segregating when the standard deviation between donors was above 5%. To diagnose cytomegalovirus status from the catalog of TCR beta chain sequences, a statistical classification framework was built. V and J gene assignment, in a later analysis, came from comparing TCR nucleotide sequences with IMGT/GENE-DB human TR gene sequences. A later analysis assigned CDR3 sequences and most-parsimonious VDJ recombination scenarios with the TCRdist pipeline. A later analysis defined each TCR beta chain by its CDR3 amino acid sequence plus V-gene family, and excluded reads lacking a unique V-gene family. To address suspected cross-contamination and a sequencing artifact, a later analysis removed a few hundred highly shared, low-generation-probability nucleotide sequences. In a later analysis, a clonal expansion index for each public chain was calculated from normalized within-repertoire ranks of inferred template counts. In a later analysis, generation probabilities were computed using a VDJ recombination model fitted to out-of-frame rearrangements, and the results were checked against IGoR. Hypergeometric tests were used in a later analysis to score TCR-TCR, TCR-HLA and TCR-CMV co-occurrence, with a repertoire-size bias correction applied to the TCR pairs. In a later analysis, false discovery rates were estimated by permuting HLA or CMV assignments 20 times. In a later analysis, co-occurring TCRs were grouped using DBSCAN, and TCRdist sequence similarity was added for clustering within HLA-allele-positive subsets. Co-occurrence clustering excluded repertoires with fewer than 30,000 or more than 120,000 public chains, plus five with anomalous nucleotide sharing. This immuneACCESS table, as held by TCRdb, lists in-frame sequences with V and J called but not all clones. Of the missing ones, under half trace to an unresolved V gene in checked studies; the others have no known cause. V, J and clone size were drawn from that table, and D and trimming were deduced from the DNA. This sample holds about 150,000 clones; 65% to 80% were observed only once. About 1.5% of the sample is in the top ten clones.

Ends trimmed: V by 3 bases, J by 1 base; bases unmatched to a gene: 3. CDR1 and CDR2 are drawn from the germline V gene: SGHRS, YFSETQ. Measured from the cysteine to the phenylalanine, the CDR3 is 14 residues long. The only DNA kept is the CDR3, 42 bases in frame from the first base. About this clone itself: Its antigen specificity is not known. Base-call qualities are not available, and no considerably larger clone is one nucleotide away.

The chain is encoded by TRBV5-1 joined to TRBJ2-7; 8 junctional bases match TRBD1. This sequence was found in a human donor in good health. What was sequenced was PBMCs. CDR3 region: CASSSGTGSYEQYF. The DNA is TGCGCCAGCAGCTCCGGGACAGGATCCTACGAGCAGTACTTC.